This TCR beta chain was sequenced for a study of blood T cell repertoires in COVID-19. Study information: The study drew acute and convalescent COVID-19 samples from the United States, Italy and Spain. The cDNA or gDNA used as material had been derived from T cells, B-cell-depleted T cells, or PBMCs.

The CDR3 is made up of 15 amino acids. The V and J ends lost 4 bases and 3 bases respectively, with 13 bases between them. Germline-derived CDR1 and CDR2 are MNHEY and SVGEGT. Authors' analysis steps: Amplification from reference gene primers served as the basis for estimated nucleated cell counts. Generated by immunoSEQ multiplex PCR, the TCRdb table keeps only in-frame clones and is missing some. V, J and clone size are taken as reported in that table, and D and trimming were inferred from the DNA itself. The sample records about 240,000 clones, about 80% being singletons. This chain connects TRBV6-2 or TRBV6-3 to TRBJ1-5; maybe TRBD1 (6 bases). Sequencing was performed on PBMCs or T cells enriched from blood (not recorded which). The clonotype originates from a woman in her forties who had been exposed to COVID-19. In DNA form, the CDR3 reads TGTGCCAGCAGTTCGCGGCAGGGGAACAATCAGCCCCAGCATTTT. This sequence encodes CASSSRQGNNQPQHF.